Listed here are 20 T cell receptor beta chains from one sample, sequenced in a study of blood T cells in healthy people across ages. The second PCR ran 7 to 11 cycles with a sample-barcoded 5' primer and J-beta primers. TCRdb re-derived calls from the 5' RACE reads in MiXCR, one entry per CDR3 protein. Among approximately 850,000 distinct CDR3 sequences, under 45% were seen once, and the ten largest hold about a fifth. The specimen was blood. The receptors come from a man aged 55 to 70 in good health.

The chain links TRBV20-1 to TRBJ1-6; D is possibly TRBD1 (5 bases). This CDR3 is 16 amino acids long. Germline V gives CDR1 DFQATT, CDR2 SNEGSKA (reference sequence). Trimming pared 2 bases from V and 9 bases from J, leaving 20 bases between. Written as DNA, the CDR3 is TGCAGTGCTAGACTCTCGGTACCAGGGAGGGGTTCACCCCTCCACTTT. Residues: CSARLSVPGRGSPLHF.

The chain employs TRBV15 and TRBJ1-5, with D possibly TRBD1 on 5 matching bases. CDR3 length: 16 residues. Germline values: CDR1 LNHNV, CDR2 YYDKDF (reference sequence). Trimming shortened V by 0 bases and J by 2 bases, and 11 bases separated the two germline ends. The CDR3, as DNA: TGTGCCACCAGCAGAGAATGGGGGGTACGCAATCAGCCCCAGCATTTT. Translating it yields CATSREWGVRNQPQHF.

This clonotype was seen only a few times. V and J are TRBV20-1 and TRBJ1-6; D not certain. Trimming shortened V by 3 bases and J by 7 bases, and 13 bases separated the two germline ends. Looked up from germline, CDR1 is DFQATT and CDR2 is SNEGSKA (reference sequence). This CDR3 has 14 residues. CDR3 nucleotides: TGCAGTGCTAGTGCTCTCCAAGGGAATTCACCCCTCCACTTT. Translation gives CSASALQGNSPLHF.

The chain employs TRBV7-9 and TRBJ2-5, with 7 bases identical to TRBD1. The CDR3 consists of 17 residues. Germline trimming cut 2 bases from V and 5 bases from J; bases unmatched to any gene: 14. Looked up from germline, CDR1 is SEHNR and CDR2 is FQNEAQ (reference sequence). This CDR3 is CASSLPETGSHWETQYF. CDR3 DNA: TGTGCCAGCAGCTTACCCGAGACAGGGTCCCATTGGGAGACCCAGTACTTC. Full variable domain (remainder filled in from reference TRBV7-9 and TRBJ2-5): DTGVSQNPRHKITKRGQNVTFRCDPISEHNRLYWYRQTLGQGPEFLTYFQNEAQLEKSRLLSDRFSAERPKGSFSTLEIQRTEQGDSAMYLCASSLPETGSHWETQYFGPGTRLLVL.

This clonotype occurred a few times. V gene TRBV9 combines with J gene TRBJ2-1; 11 bases align to TRBD2. The CDR3 loop spans 16 amino acids. In germline, CDR1 is SGDLS, CDR2 YYNGEE. V shed 4 bases and J 3 bases; nucleotides not matched to a gene: 6. CDR3 in DNA: TGTGCCAGCAGCCCTCGTCTAGCGGGGGGCTACAATGAGCAGTTCTTC. It specifies CASSPRLAGGYNEQFF.

This clonotype was seen more than once but under ten times. J is TRBJ1-2 and V is TRBV10-3; D call uncertain. In germline, CDR1 is ENHRY, CDR2 SYGVKD. V lost 0 bases and J lost 0, with 8 bases in between. This CDR3 has 15 residues. CDR3 sequence: CAISESKGANYGYTF. The CDR3 nucleotides are TGTGCCATCAGTGAGTCCAAGGGAGCTAACTATGGCTACACCTTC.

This clonotype has just a few counts. The gene calls are TRBV9 and TRBJ2-3; the D gene is possibly TRBD2 (5 bases). This CDR3 is built from 14 residues. The germline gives CDR1 SGDLS, CDR2 YYNGEE. V lost 2 bases, J lost 2 bases, and 9 bases lay in between. The CDR3 DNA reads TGTGCCAGCAGCGTTAGCGCGGTCACAGATACGCAGTATTTT. It encodes CASSVSAVTDTQYF.

With respect to this clonotype: At one end the junction does not follow the germline gene, possibly because of a read error. The V gene is TRBV6-2 or TRBV6-3, the J gene TRBJ1-4, with D perhaps TRBD1 (5 bases). The CDR3 totals 13 residues. CDR1 is MNHEY and CDR2 is SVGEGT in the germline V gene. CDR3 sequence: CASGYRITEKLFF. The CDR3 DNA is TGTGCCAGCGGTTACAGGATTACGGAAAAACTGTTTTTT.

This chain joins TRBV6-2 or TRBV6-3 and TRBJ2-7, with 8 bases identical to TRBD2. The closer fit of TRBJ2-5 to the DNA end suggests the J call may be wrong. The CDR3 sequence is 16 residues long. CDR1 and CDR2 from the germline V gene are MNHEY and SVGEGT. DNA for the CDR3: TGTGCCAGCAGTTACGGAGCGGGGGCCGGGAGAGAGACCCAGTACTTC. It encodes CASSYGAGAGRETQYF.

This clonotype was counted a few times. The gene calls are TRBV24-1 and TRBJ2-7, with D perhaps TRBD1 (6 bases). V lost 4 bases and J lost 3, with 15 bases in between. Germline CDR1 KGHDR, CDR2 SFDVKD. This CDR3 contains 15 residues. CDR3 sequence reads: CATSDQPGTNYEQYF. The CDR3 nucleotides read TGTGCCACCAGTGACCAACCCGGGACAAACTACGAGCAGTACTTC.

Concerning this clonotype: One end of the junction fails to match germline, which may point to a read error. This chain connects TRBV6-1 to TRBJ1-2, with 9 bases lining up with TRBD1. The CDR3 runs to 16 residues. Germline CDR1 reads MNHNS; CDR2 reads SASEGT. The DNA for the CDR3 is TGTGCCAGCAGCGAAGCCGGGGACAGGGTATTTTATGGCTACACCTTC. Its protein product is CASSEAGDRVFYGYTF.

This clonotype was seen more than once but under ten times. This rearrangement joins TRBV29-1 to TRBJ2-7, with TRBD1 matching over 8 bases. Germline trimming cut 2 bases from V and 2 bases from J; bases unmatched to any gene: 5. The germline V gene encodes CDR1 SQVTM and CDR2 ANQGSEA. The CDR3 contains 14 residues. CDR3 DNA: TGCAGCGTTGAAACAGGGGGAATAACCTACGAGCAGTACTTC. Amino acids: CSVETGGITYEQYF.

The chain has TRBV9 and TRBJ1-2, with a tentative D call TRBD1 (6 bases). This CDR3 comprises 14 residues. The V end lost 4 bases, the J end lost 10 bases, and 20 bases lay between the germline ends. The germline CDR1 and CDR2 sequences are SGDLS and YYNGEE. The CDR3 sequence: CASSPINREDDYTF. The CDR3, as DNA: TGTGCCAGCAGCCCGATAAACAGGGAGGATGACTACACCTTC.

The chain combines TRBV30 with TRBJ2-7; the D call may be TRBD1 or TRBD2 (5 bases each). Germline V gene data show CDR1 as GTSNPN and CDR2 as SVGIG (reference sequence). This CDR3 region has 14 residues. V was cut by 3 bases and J by 2 bases, with 14 bases left in between. The CDR3 reads CAWSRDRGTYEQYF. The DNA of the CDR3 is TGTGCCTGGAGCCGGGACCGAGGGACCTACGAGCAGTACTTC.

The chain has TRBV20-1 and TRBJ2-1; tentative D call: TRBD2 (5 bases). The germline CDR1 and CDR2 sequences are DFQATT and SNEGSKA (reference sequence). V gave up 0 bases and J gave up 13 bases, with 19 bases separating them. The CDR3 sequence is 14 residues long. In nucleotides, the CDR3 is TGCAGTGCTAGAGACGGACGGGGTGAAGAGACCCAGTTCTTC. Protein product: CSARDGRGEETQFF.

J is TRBJ2-5 and V is TRBV2; no clear D. This CDR3 region has 13 residues. Trimming left V 4 bases short and J 3 bases short, with 9 bases between. CDR1 and CDR2 from the germline V gene are SNHLY and FYNNEI. This CDR3 is CASSGVGKETQYF. CDR3 DNA: TGTGCCAGCAGTGGGGTCGGCAAAGAGACCCAGTACTTC. The full variable domain, completed using reference TRBV2 and TRBJ2-5, is EPEVTQTPSHQVTQMGQEVILRCVPISNHLYFYWYRQILGQKVEFLVSFYNNEISEKSEIFDDQFSVERPDGSNFTLKIRSTKLEDSAMYFCASSGVGKETQYFGPGTRLLVL.

This clonotype was recorded at least ten times. The chain uses TRBV7-2 and TRBJ2-7; TRBD2 matches 7 bases. Germline V gene sequence: CDR1 SGHTA, CDR2 FQGNSA. The CDR3 extends over 15 amino acids. V shed 3 bases, J shed 4 bases, and the junction held 9 bases outside the gene matches. CDR3 amino acids: CASSLAGLSGYEQYF. DNA for the CDR3: TGTGCCAGCAGCTTGGCGGGACTTAGCGGGTACGAGCAGTACTTC.

V gene TRBV12-3 or TRBV12-4 combines with J gene TRBJ2-2, with D tentatively TRBD1 or TRBD2 (5 bases each). V was shortened by 6 bases and J by 0 bases, with 8 bases between the two germline ends. The CDR3 sequence is 14 residues long. For the CDR3, the DNA is TGTGCCAGCAGGGGGGATCCGAACACCGGGGAGCTGTTTTTT. Encoded protein: CASRGDPNTGELFF.

The rearrangement links TRBV7-2 to TRBJ2-5; D gene ambiguous. Germline CDR1 reads SGHTA; CDR2 reads FQGNSA. CDR3 length equals 16 residues. The V gene lost 5 bases and the J gene lost 5 bases, with 21 bases spanning the gap. DNA of the CDR3: TGTGCCAGCAGCAGACCGGGCCCAGATACCGGGGAGACCCAGTACTTC. Translated, it gives CASSRPGPDTGETQYF.

A remark on this clonotype: A read error may explain this, as a much larger clone is one base away. The genes are TRBV5-5 and TRBJ2-6, with D hard to call. The germline V and J ends were trimmed by 4 bases and 4 bases, with 9 bases remaining between them. The CDR3 extends over 14 amino acids. Germline CDR1 reads SGHKS; CDR2 reads YYEKEE (reference sequence). The CDR3 nucleotides are TGTGCCAGCAGCACTTGTAGGGGGGCCAACGTCCTGACTTTC. Translation: CASSTCRGANVLTF.